The clone carrying this TCR beta chain appeared a few times. The sample comes from a study of early T cells in non-severe SARS-CoV-2 infection. For the study at large: Chains stayed unpaired after sequencing of bulk RNA from unsorted whole blood.

Trimming stripped 8 bases from V and 1 base from J, with 20 bases between. Germline V gene lookup returns CDR1 MNHEY and CDR2 SMNVEV (reference sequence). The CDR3 is made up of 16 amino acids. TCRdb re-analysed the 5' RACE reads in MiXCR, keeping a single row per CDR3 protein. The table includes around 50,000 distinct CDR3 sequences, 6% to 7% detected once. The sequence was obtained from an adult who was a healthcare worker with PCR-confirmed SARS-CoV-2 infection or an uninfected control (not recorded which). J is TRBJ2-5 and V is TRBV27, with D possibly matching TRBD2 (5 bases). Sequenced input: whole blood. The DNA for the CDR3 is TGTGCCAGCCGCCGTACGAGGGTTGGCCTCCAAGAGACCCAGTACTTC. Translated: CASRRTRVGLQETQYF.